This TCR beta chain was recorded in a study of OX40 agonist ivuxolimab in advanced cancers. Study-level information: The patients' treatment was ivuxolimab, an agonistic anti-OX40 (CD134) antibody.

Libraries were prepared by immunoSEQ multiplex PCR; TCRdb keeps only in-frame clonotypes and omits some of them. This table has some 18,000 clones, roughly four fifths appearing once. Concerning this clone: What it binds is unknown.

CDR1 is SGDLS and CDR2 is YYNGEE in the germline V gene. V shed 4 bases, J shed 2 bases, and the junction held 3 bases outside the gene matches. This CDR3 spans 16 amino acids. General study results and limits: Some of the lowest clonal expansion was seen in partial responders at 0.1-3.0 mg/kg. Still undetermined is the antigen specificity of the expanded peripheral T cells. The mean number of expanded clones was higher in CD8+ T cells than in CD4+.

The chain employs TRBV9 and TRBJ2-5; 15 bases fit TRBD2. The sequence derives from an adult with an advanced solid tumor such as melanoma, head and neck, liver or kidney cancer. The source was CD4+ or CD8+ T cells sorted from blood, collected in a trial of the OX40 agonist ivuxolimab. CDR3 residues: CASSPGLAGGQETQYF. The CDR3 nucleotides are TGTGCCAGCAGCCCGGGACTAGCGGGGGGTCAAGAGACCCAGTACTTC.